Shown below are 10 T cell receptor beta chains from a single sample sequenced in a study of shared clonotypes between healthy human individuals. Profiled with immunoSEQ multiplex PCR; TCRdb holds only in-frame clones, not every one. This table holds fewer than 3 million clones, roughly 92% found once. Source material: naive CD4+ T cells from PBMCs. The subset denotes: CD45RA+ positively selected. These TCRs come from a man aged 18 to 30 in good health. Some clones in this sample may be carry-over from other donors' samples.

The chain uses TRBV19 and TRBJ1-5; TRBD1 might be the D (6 bases). The CDR3 is made up of 13 amino acids. The V end lost 9 bases, the J end lost 4 bases, and 13 bases lay between the germline ends. Per germline, CDR1 LNHDA and CDR2 SQIVND (reference sequence). Here the CDR3 DNA reads TGTGCCAGCAAAGGACAGCTAAATCAGCCCCAGCATTTT. This translates into CASKGQLNQPQHF. Full variable domain (rest looked up from reference TRBV19 and TRBJ1-5): DGGITQSPKYLFRKEGQNVTLSCEQNLNHDAMYWYRQDPGQGLRLIYYSQIVNDFQKGDIAEGYSVSREKKESFPLTVTSAQKNPTAFYLCASKGQLNQPQHFGDGTRLSIL.

The chain joins TRBV27 to TRBJ2-3; TRBD1 is a possible D gene (5 bases). Trimming stripped 5 bases from V and 0 bases from J, with 12 bases between. In germline, CDR1 is MNHEY, CDR2 SMNVEV (reference sequence). This CDR3 has 15 residues. The CDR3 protein is CASSTRTSSTDTQYF. The CDR3 nucleotides are TGTGCCAGCAGTACCCGGACAAGTAGCACAGATACGCAGTATTTT.

V and J are TRBV25-1 and TRBJ2-5, with 12 bases that match TRBD1. The ends lost 5 bases at V and 2 bases at J; junction bases unmatched: 6. Looked up from germline, CDR1 is MGHDK and CDR2 is SYGVNS. The CDR3 spans 16 residues. DNA for the CDR3: TGTGCCAGCAGTTCCGGGACAGGGGGCTGGCAAGAGACCCAGTACTTC. Translated, it gives CASSSGTGGWQETQYF.

V is TRBV4-3 and J is TRBJ1-3; no reliable D call. Germline loops: CDR1 LGHNA, CDR2 YSLEER. V was trimmed by 0 bases and J by 7 bases, leaving 19 bases between them. The CDR3 is 17 residues long. Here the CDR3 reads CASSQDPTVGIWNTIYF. DNA for the CDR3: TGCGCCAGCAGCCAAGATCCCACAGTGGGGATATGGAACACCATATATTTT.

The CDR3 here is CASSLLQGHTEAFF. The CDR3 DNA follows: TGTGCCAGCAGCTTATTACAGGGCCACACTGAAGCTTTCTTT. V usage is TRBV11-2 and J usage is TRBJ1-1; D is possibly TRBD1 (6 bases). Trimming shortened V by 2 bases and J by 3 bases, and 10 bases separated the two germline ends. Germline V gene sequence: CDR1 SGHAT, CDR2 FQNNGV. The CDR3 is made up of 14 amino acids.

The chain recombines TRBV10-3 with TRBJ2-3; 11 bases line up with TRBD1. V was pared by 0 bases and J by 6 bases, with 5 bases of the junction left unmatched. This CDR3 comprises 16 residues. Germline CDR1 ENHRY, CDR2 SYGVKD. In nucleotides, the CDR3 is TGTGCCATCAGTGAGTCGGGACAGGGGGAGTTGGATACGCAGTATTTT. Translated, it gives CAISESGQGELDTQYF.

This chain links TRBV5-5 with TRBJ1-2, with D unclear. Trimming removed 1 base at V and 3 bases at J, with 13 bases between. From germline, CDR1 is SGHKS and CDR2 YYEKEE (reference sequence). CDR3 length: 15 amino acids. The CDR3 here is CASSLSSQADYGYTF. The CDR3 bases are TGTGCCAGCAGCTTGAGCTCCCAGGCCGACTATGGCTACACCTTC.

The chain uses TRBV27 and TRBJ2-1, with 14 bases fitting TRBD2. The V segment lost 4 bases and the J segment 8 bases; nucleotides outside the gene matches: 13. Germline V gene lookup returns CDR1 MNHEY and CDR2 SMNVEV (reference sequence). CDR3 length: 18 amino acids. CDR3 in DNA: TGTGCCAGCAGTTCTTCCACCCGAGGGACTAGCGGGAGATATGAGCAGTTCTTC. Encoded protein: CASSSSTRGTSGRYEQFF.

The chain employs TRBV30 and TRBJ2-7; unclear D gene. The CDR3 totals 14 residues. The V and J ends lost 1 base and 3 bases respectively, with 13 bases between them. Per the germline V gene, CDR1 is GTSNPN and CDR2 is SVGIG (reference sequence). The CDR3 here is CAWSDVGYNYEQYF. The CDR3 coding sequence is TGTGCCTGGAGTGACGTGGGCTATAACTACGAGCAGTACTTC.

The chain has TRBV5-1 and TRBJ1-2, with 9 bases that match TRBD1. The germline V gene has CDR1 SGHRS and CDR2 YFSETQ. This CDR3 spans 14 amino acids. After removal of 0 bases from V and 10 bases from J, the junction contained 7 bases not matched to a gene. The CDR3 coding sequence is TGCGCCAGCAGCTTGGCCGGGACAGGGATCGACTACACCTTC. It encodes CASSLAGTGIDYTF.